The 13 T cell receptor beta chains in this list originate from one sample, sequenced in a study of CD8 T cells in ankylosing spondylitis. TCRdb processed the 5' RACE reads anew with MiXCR; each CDR3 protein has one entry. The sample has roughly 180,000 distinct CDR3 sequences, around 8.9% seen once. Input material: blood, either unsorted or a sorted T cell fraction (not recorded which). These receptors were obtained from a female donor with ankylosing spondylitis or in good health (not recorded which).

This clonotype was observed a handful of times. The chain is built from TRBV11-2 and TRBJ2-3; D unclear. Per germline, CDR1 SGHAT and CDR2 FQNNGV. The CDR3 totals 15 residues. V was pared by 2 bases and J by 4 bases, with 13 bases between. CDR3 DNA: TGTGCCAGCAGCTTATACCCTCGGATGTCAGATACGCAGTATTTT. Its protein is CASSLYPRMSDTQYF.

The V gene is TRBV6-5, the J gene TRBJ2-5; D remains unclear. The CDR3 sequence is 13 residues long. Germline V gene lookup returns CDR1 MNHEY and CDR2 SVGAGI. The V gene lost 2 bases and the J gene lost 5 bases, with 9 bases spanning the gap. CDR3 in amino acids: CASSYRKQETQYF. The CDR3, as DNA: TGTGCCAGCAGTTACAGAAAGCAGGAGACCCAGTACTTC.

This clonotype was seen a few times. The rearrangement links TRBV3-1 to TRBJ2-3, with D tentatively TRBD2 (6 bases). V lost 3 bases and J lost 6, with 13 bases in between. The CDR3 extends over 14 amino acids. Per the germline V gene, CDR1 is LGHDT and CDR2 is YNNKEL (reference sequence). CDR3 DNA sequence: TGTGCCAGCAGCCATAGTGGCGGGACCGATACGCAGTATTTT. This gives the protein CASSHSGGTDTQYF.

This clonotype was picked up a small number of times. This chain uses TRBV7-2 with TRBJ1-1, with D perhaps TRBD1 (6 bases). The CDR3 is 17 residues long. The germline V gene encodes CDR1 SGHTA and CDR2 FQGNSA. V was shortened by 1 base and J by 0 bases, with 15 bases between the two germline ends. CDR3 DNA: TGTGCCAGCAGCTTAGGTAAATCCAAGGGGGTGAACACTGAAGCTTTCTTT. It specifies CASSLGKSKGVNTEAFF.

The rearrangement joins TRBV7-2 to TRBJ2-3, with D perhaps matching TRBD1 (5 bases). The CDR3 is 17 amino acids. The ends were cut back, 5 bases at V and 4 bases at J, with 22 bases in the middle. Looked up from germline, CDR1 is SGHTA and CDR2 is FQGNSA. The CDR3 DNA reads as TGTGCCAGCAGCCCTGCCGTCGACAGTCCAGACGCAGATACGCAGTATTTT. It codes for CASSPAVDSPDADTQYF.

This clonotype was detected many times. V and J are TRBV4-3 and TRBJ2-3; no clear D. Germline V gene data show CDR1 as LGHNA and CDR2 as YSLEER. The CDR3 length is 13 residues. V was pared by 4 bases and J by 6 bases, with 11 bases between. As DNA, the CDR3 is TGCGCCAGCAGCCTTATAGTGGGGGATACGCAGTATTTT. Translating gives CASSLIVGDTQYF.

This clonotype was observed many times. The chain joins TRBV29-1 to TRBJ2-2; no clear D. V gave up 3 bases and J gave up 2 bases, with 10 bases separating them. Germline V CDR1 and CDR2: SQVTM, ANQGSEA. The CDR3 runs to 14 residues. CDR3 in amino acids: CSVEKYPNTGELFF. In nucleotides, the CDR3 is TGCAGCGTTGAGAAGTACCCAAACACCGGGGAGCTGTTTTTT.

The chain is built from TRBV5-6 and TRBJ2-3; 10 nucleotides match TRBD2. Germline V lookup: CDR1 SGHDT, CDR2 YYEEEE. This CDR3 has 15 residues. With V trimmed by 3 bases and J by 2 bases, 3 bases remained unmatched. This chain's CDR3 is CASSWGTSATDTQYF. The CDR3 region has the DNA TGTGCCAGCAGCTGGGGGACTAGCGCCACAGATACGCAGTATTTT. The full variable domain, with the rest looked up from reference TRBV5-6 and TRBJ2-3, is DAGVTQSPTHLIKTRGQQVTLRCSPKSGHDTVSWYQQALGQGPQFIFQYYEEEERQRGNFPDRFSGHQFPNYSSELNVNALLLGDSALYLCASSWGTSATDTQYFGPGTRLTVL.

The rearrangement joins TRBV9 to TRBJ2-1; D is uncertain. The CDR3 is 14 residues long. The V end was cut by 4 bases, the J end by 5 bases, with 13 bases between. Germline V gene data show CDR1 as SGDLS and CDR2 as YYNGEE. The CDR3 region has the DNA TGTGCCAGCAGCCCCCCTGACGGTCACAATGAGCAGTTCTTC. Protein product: CASSPPDGHNEQFF.

This clonotype appeared many times. This rearrangement joins TRBV27 to TRBJ2-2; D call uncertain. Germline lookup yields CDR1 MNHEY and CDR2 SMNVEV (reference sequence). Trimming took 7 bases from V and 7 from J, leaving 10 bases between them. CDR3 length: 12 amino acids. The CDR3 bases are TGTGCCAGCACGGGTGGTGGCGGGGAGCTGTTTTTT. This sequence encodes CASTGGGGELFF.

The gene calls are TRBV7-9 and TRBJ1-1, with D perhaps TRBD1 (6 bases). The CDR3 spans 14 residues. Trimming pared 1 base from V and 5 bases from J, leaving 11 bases between. Germline CDR1 is SEHNR and CDR2 is FQNEAQ (reference sequence). The CDR3 loop is CASSLVQGRTEAFF. The CDR3 nucleotides are TGTGCCAGCAGCTTAGTCCAGGGGAGGACTGAAGCTTTCTTT. The whole variable domain, remainder taken from reference TRBV7-9 and TRBJ1-1, is DTGVSQNPRHKITKRGQNVTFRCDPISEHNRLYWYRQTLGQGPEFLTYFQNEAQLEKSRLLSDRFSAERPKGSFSTLEIQRTEQGDSAMYLCASSLVQGRTEAFFGQGTRLTVV.

In its sample, this clonotype was seen a few times. The V gene is TRBV6-2 or TRBV6-3, the J gene TRBJ2-5, with a tentative D call TRBD1 (5 bases). Germline V gene lookup returns CDR1 MNHEY and CDR2 SVGEGT. CDR3 length: 15 amino acids. Trimming cost V 6 bases and J 2 bases, with 16 bases left between them. The CDR3 sequence: CASRGLKWVQETQYF. CDR3 nucleotides: TGTGCCAGCAGGGGGCTTAAGTGGGTACAAGAGACCCAGTACTTC.

This clonotype was recorded at least ten times. CDR3 nucleotide sequence: TGTGCCAGCAGCGCCACAGGGGGCGTCTACAATGAGCAGTTCTTC. Translated, it gives CASSATGGVYNEQFF. The genes are TRBV9 and TRBJ2-1; 9 bases are a match to TRBD1. Germline values: CDR1 SGDLS, CDR2 YYNGEE. Trimming cost V 3 bases and J 3 bases; bases outside gene matches: 4. The CDR3 runs to 15 residues.